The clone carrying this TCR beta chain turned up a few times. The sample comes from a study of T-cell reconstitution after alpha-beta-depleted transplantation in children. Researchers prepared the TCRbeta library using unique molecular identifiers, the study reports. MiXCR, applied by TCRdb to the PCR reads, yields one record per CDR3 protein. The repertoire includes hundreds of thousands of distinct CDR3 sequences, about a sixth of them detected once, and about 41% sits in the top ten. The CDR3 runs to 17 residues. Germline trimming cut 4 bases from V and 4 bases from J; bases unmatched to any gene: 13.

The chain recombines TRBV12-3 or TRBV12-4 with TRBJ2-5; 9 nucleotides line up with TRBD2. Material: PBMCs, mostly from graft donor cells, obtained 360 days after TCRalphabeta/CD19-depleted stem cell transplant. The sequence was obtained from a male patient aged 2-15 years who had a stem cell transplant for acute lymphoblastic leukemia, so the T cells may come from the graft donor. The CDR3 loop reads CASSSVAGEELRETQYF. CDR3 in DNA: TGTGCCAGCAGTTCCGTAGCGGGAGAAGAGTTGAGAGAGACCCAGTACTTC.